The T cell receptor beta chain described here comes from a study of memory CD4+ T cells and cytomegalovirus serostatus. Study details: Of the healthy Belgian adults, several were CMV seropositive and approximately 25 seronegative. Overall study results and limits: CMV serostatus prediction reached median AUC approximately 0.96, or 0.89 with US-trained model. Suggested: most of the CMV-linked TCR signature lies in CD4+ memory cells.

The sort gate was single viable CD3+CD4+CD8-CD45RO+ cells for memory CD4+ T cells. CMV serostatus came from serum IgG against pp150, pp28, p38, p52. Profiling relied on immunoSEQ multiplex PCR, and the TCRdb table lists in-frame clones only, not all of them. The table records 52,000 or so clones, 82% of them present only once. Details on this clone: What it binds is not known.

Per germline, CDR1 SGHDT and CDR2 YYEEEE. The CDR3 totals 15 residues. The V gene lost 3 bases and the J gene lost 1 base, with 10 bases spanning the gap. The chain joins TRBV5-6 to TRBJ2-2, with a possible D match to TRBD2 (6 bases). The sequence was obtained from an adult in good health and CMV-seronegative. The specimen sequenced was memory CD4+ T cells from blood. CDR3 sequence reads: CASSWRAGNTGELFF. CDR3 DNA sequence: TGTGCCAGCAGCTGGAGGGCCGGGAACACCGGGGAGCTGTTTTTT.